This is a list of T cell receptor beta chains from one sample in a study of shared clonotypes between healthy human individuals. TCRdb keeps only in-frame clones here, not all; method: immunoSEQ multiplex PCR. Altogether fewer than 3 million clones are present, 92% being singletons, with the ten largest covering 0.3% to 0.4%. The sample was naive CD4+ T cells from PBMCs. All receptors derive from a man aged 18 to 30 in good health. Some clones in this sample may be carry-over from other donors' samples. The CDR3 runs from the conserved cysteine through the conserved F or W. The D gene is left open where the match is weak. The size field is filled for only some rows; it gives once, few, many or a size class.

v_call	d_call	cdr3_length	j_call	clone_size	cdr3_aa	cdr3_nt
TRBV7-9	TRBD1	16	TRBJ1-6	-	CASSLGSGQPNSPLHF	TGTGCCAGCAGCTTAGGATCGGGACAGCCGAATTCACCCCTCCACTTT
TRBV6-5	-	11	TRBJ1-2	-	CASSLERGYTF	TGTGCCAGCAGTTTGGAGCGGGGCTACACCTTC
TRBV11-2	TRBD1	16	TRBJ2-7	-	CASSTGQGSGFYEQYF	TGTGCCAGCAGCACCGGACAGGGATCAGGGTTCTACGAGCAGTACTTC
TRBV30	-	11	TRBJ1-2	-	CAWSVGGGYTF	TGTGCCTGGAGTGTCGGCGGGGGCTACACCTTC
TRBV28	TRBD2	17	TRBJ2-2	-	CASSFWAGGTETGELFF	TGTGCCAGCAGTTTTTGGGCGGGAGGGACGGAGACCGGGGAGCTGTTTTTT
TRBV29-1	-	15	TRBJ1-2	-	CSVVGGGRGNYGYTF	TGCAGCGTTGTAGGAGGGGGTCGGGGTAACTATGGCTACACCTTC
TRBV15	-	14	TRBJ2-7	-	CATSNGPTTYEQYF	TGTGCCACCAGCAACGGACCCACTACCTACGAGCAGTACTTC
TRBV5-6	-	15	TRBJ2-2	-	CASSLVGLNTGELFF	TGTGCCAGCAGCTTGGTAGGGCTTAACACCGGGGAGCTGTTTTTT
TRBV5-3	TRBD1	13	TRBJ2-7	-	CARSSQPGQVLHF	TGTGCCAGAAGCAGTCAGCCGGGACAGGTCCTCCACTTC
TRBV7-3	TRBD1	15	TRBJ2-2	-	CASSSATRGTGELFF	TGTGCCAGCAGCTCTGCTACCAGGGGGACCGGGGAGCTGTTTTTT
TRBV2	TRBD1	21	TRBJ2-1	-	CASTDRLFVTGQRRSYNEQFF	TGTGCCAGTACCGATCGGCTTTTCGTCACGGGACAGCGTCGCTCCTACAATGAGCAGTTCTTC
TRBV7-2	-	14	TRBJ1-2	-	CASSLGQGWYGYTF	TGTGCCAGCAGCTTAGGCCAGGGGTGGTATGGCTACACCTTC
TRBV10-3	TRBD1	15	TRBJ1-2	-	CAIRPTLQGAGTYTF	TGTGCCATCAGGCCCACCCTACAGGGGGCCGGGACCTACACCTTC
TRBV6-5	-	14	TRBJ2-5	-	CASSYRTDQETQYF	TGTGCCAGCAGTTACCGGACAGATCAAGAGACCCAGTACTTC
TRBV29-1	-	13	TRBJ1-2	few	CSVVQGPDYGYTF	TGCAGCGTTGTCCAGGGTCCCGACTATGGCTACACCTTC
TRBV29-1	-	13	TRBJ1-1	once	CSVAGPENTEAFF	TGCAGCGTGGCCGGGCCGGAGAACACTGAAGCTTTCTTT
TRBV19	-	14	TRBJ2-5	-	CASSPTWNGETQYF	TGTGCCAGTAGTCCTACTTGGAACGGAGAGACCCAGTACTTC
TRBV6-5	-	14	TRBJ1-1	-	CASSYSPGNTEAFF	TGTGCCAGCAGTTACTCGCCGGGAAACACTGAAGCTTTCTTT
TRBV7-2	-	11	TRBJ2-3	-	CASSLGVREYF	TGTGCCAGCAGCCTCGGGGTTAGGGAGTATTTT
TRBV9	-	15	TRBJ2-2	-	CASSVVPFPTGELFF	TGTGCCAGCAGCGTAGTGCCTTTTCCCACCGGGGAGCTGTTTTTT
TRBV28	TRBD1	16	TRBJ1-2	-	CASSLPGQGAIYGYTF	TGTGCCAGCAGTCTTCCGGGACAGGGGGCGATCTATGGCTACACCTTC
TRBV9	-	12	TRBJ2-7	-	CASVTAGYEQYF	TGTGCCAGCGTGACAGCGGGTTACGAGCAGTACTTC
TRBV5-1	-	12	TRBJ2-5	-	CASSLMGETQYF	TGCGCCAGCAGCTTGATGGGAGAGACCCAGTACTTC
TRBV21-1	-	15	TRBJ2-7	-	CASSGGRTAAYEQYF	TGTGCCAGCAGTGGGGGGCGGACGGCCGCCTACGAGCAGTACTTC
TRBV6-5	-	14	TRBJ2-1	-	CASSWRGADNEQFF	TGTGCCAGCAGTTGGCGGGGTGCCGACAATGAGCAGTTCTTC
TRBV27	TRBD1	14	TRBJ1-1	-	CASSVNRGGTEAFF	TGTGCCAGCAGTGTGAACAGGGGTGGCACTGAAGCTTTCTTT